The 32 T cell receptor beta chains reported below all come from one sample, sequenced in a study of T cell changes during pregnancy in multiple sclerosis. The data were produced by immunoSEQ multiplex PCR, yet TCRdb's version contains in-frame clones alone and is incomplete. Among some 71,000 clones listed, just over 90% were seen once. This material consisted of peripheral blood, taken in the third trimester of pregnancy. The receptors shown here come from a female donor with multiple sclerosis, enrolled in a pregnancy study.

The rearrangement uses TRBV7-6 and TRBJ2-7; 7 bases map to TRBD1. This CDR3 has 19 residues. Trimming took 1 base from V and 3 from J; bases not matched to a gene: 18. Germline V gives CDR1 SGHVS, CDR2 FNYEAQ. The CDR3 nucleotides read TGTGCCAGCAGCTTAGATCCGCCGCACGAACAGGGGCCCCACTACGAGCAGTACTTC. Translated: CASSLDPPHEQGPHYEQYF.

In regard to this clone: Sequence at one end of the junction differs from germline and may be a read error. The V call is TRBV5-1, the J call TRBJ2-5; TRBD2 aligns across 8 bases. Germline values: CDR1 SGHRS, CDR2 YFSETQ. This CDR3 contains 15 residues. The CDR3 DNA sequence: TGCGCCAGCAGCTTGGAAGGCGGGGGGCAAGGGACCCAGTACTTC. It translates to CASSLEGGGQGTQYF.

This clone appeared once. This chain connects TRBV28 to TRBJ1-2, with D perhaps matching TRBD1 (6 bases). This CDR3 spans 15 amino acids. Per germline, CDR1 MDHEN and CDR2 SYDVKM. V lost 7 bases and J 6 bases, leaving 21 bases between the germline ends. The CDR3 DNA reads as TGTGCCAGCATTCCAGGGGACACTGTATGGCATGGCTACACCTTC. This encodes CASIPGDTVWHGYTF.

The V call is TRBV5-1, the J call TRBJ2-1; the match to TRBD1 covers 9 bases. The trim removed 4 bases at V and 6 bases at J, leaving 11 bases unmatched. CDR3 size: 16 residues. Germline V gives CDR1 SGHRS, CDR2 YFSETQ. CDR3 residues: CASSGGTGRNLNEQFF. The CDR3 nucleotides read TGCGCCAGCAGCGGGGGGACAGGGAGGAACCTCAATGAGCAGTTCTTC.

V usage is TRBV2 and J usage is TRBJ1-5; maybe TRBD1 (5 bases). CDR1 is SNHLY, CDR2 FYNNEI, per germline. The CDR3 has 13 residues. The ends were cut back, 7 bases at V and 9 bases at J, with 16 bases in the middle. CDR3: CASTPPGLSPQHF. The CDR3 bases are TGTGCCAGCACCCCCCCAGGGCTCTCGCCCCAGCATTTT.

The rearrangement links TRBV11-2 to TRBJ2-5; D is unclear. This CDR3 region has 15 residues. Trimming removed 1 base at V and 4 bases at J, with 13 bases between. The germline gives CDR1 SGHAT, CDR2 FQNNGV. This CDR3 is CASSLGIAVGETQYF. The CDR3 DNA sequence: TGTGCCAGCAGCTTAGGGATCGCGGTGGGAGAGACCCAGTACTTC. The full variable domain, in which reference TRBV11-2 and TRBJ2-5 provide the parts outside the CDR3, is EAGVAQSPRYKIIEKRQSVAFWCNPISGHATLYWYQQILGQGPKLLIQFQNNGVVDDSQLPKDRFSAERLKGVDSTLKIQPAKLEDSAVYLCASSLGIAVGETQYFGPGTRLLVL.

The V and J genes are TRBV5-1 and TRBJ2-1; 14 bases align to TRBD2. Germline CDR1 and CDR2: SGHRS and YFSETQ. V lost 3 bases and J lost 6; bases outside the gene matches: 11. The CDR3 has 18 amino acids. CDR3 nucleotides: TGCGCCAGCAGCTGGGGGGGACTAGCGGGGGCCGGACGCAATGAGCAGTTCTTC. It encodes CASSWGGLAGAGRNEQFF.

This chain links TRBV5-1 with TRBJ2-1; D possibly corresponds to TRBD2 (6 bases). The germline gives CDR1 SGHRS, CDR2 YFSETQ. The CDR3 covers 18 residues. The V end was cut by 0 bases, the J end by 1 base, with 17 bases between. For the CDR3, the DNA is TGCGCCAGCAGCTTGGGAACGGGACGCGGGGTTTCCTACAATGAGCAGTTCTTC. Its translation is CASSLGTGRGVSYNEQFF. The whole variable domain, filled in from reference TRBV5-1 and TRBJ2-1, reads KAGVTQTPRYLIKTRGQQVTLSCSPISGHRSVSWYQQTPGQGLQFLFEYFSETQRNKGNFPGRFSGRQFSNSRSEMNVSTLELGDSALYLCASSLGTGRGVSYNEQFFGPGTRLTVL.

The chain recombines TRBV4-3 with TRBJ2-5; D is perhaps TRBD2 (7 bases). This CDR3 contains 16 residues. Germline V gene sequence: CDR1 LGHNA, CDR2 YSLEER. V was trimmed by 1 base and J by 5 bases, leaving 17 bases between them. For the CDR3, the DNA is TGCGCCAGCAGCCAAGCAGCCGGGGGGCTGGGGGAGACCCAGTACTTC. Translation gives CASSQAAGGLGETQYF.

The rearrangement links TRBV19 to TRBJ1-6; D not resolved. V was shortened by 4 bases and J by 9 bases, with 16 bases between the two germline ends. The CDR3 consists of 15 residues. Per germline, CDR1 LNHDA and CDR2 SQIVND (reference sequence). In nucleotides, the CDR3 is TGTGCCAGTAGTAACGGCGGGGTTTTCAGTTCACCCCTCCACTTT. It encodes CASSNGGVFSSPLHF.

CDR3 protein: CASGTSGYNEQFF. For the CDR3, the DNA is TGTGCCAGCGGGACTAGCGGGTACAATGAGCAGTTCTTC. This rearrangement joins TRBV9 to TRBJ2-1, with 12 nucleotides matching TRBD2. Germline trimming cut 7 bases from V and 4 bases from J; bases unmatched to any gene: 0. CDR3 length: 13 amino acids. The germline gives CDR1 SGDLS, CDR2 YYNGEE. Supplemented by reference TRBV9 and TRBJ2-1, the full variable domain reads DSGVTQTPKHLITATGQRVTLRCSPRSGDLSVYWYQQSLDQGLQFLIQYYNGEERAKGNILERFSAQQFPDLHSELNLSSLELGDSALYFCASGTSGYNEQFFGPGTRLTVL.

J is TRBJ2-7 and V is TRBV6-5; a possible D gene is TRBD2 (6 bases). Per the germline V gene, CDR1 is MNHEY and CDR2 is SVGAGI. The CDR3 has 16 residues. With 0 bases removed from V and 3 bases from J, the gap between germline ends came to 15 bases. The CDR3 DNA is TGTGCCAGCAGTTACTCGAGAAGGGGAGGCGGCTACGAGCAGTACTTC. Translated, it gives CASSYSRRGGGYEQYF.

The CDR3 is CASSPRRNTGELFF. The CDR3 region has the DNA TGTGCCAGCAGCCCCCGTCGTAACACCGGGGAGCTGTTTTTT. V usage is TRBV7-3 and J usage is TRBJ2-2; D unresolved. Germline V gives CDR1 SGHTA, CDR2 FQGTGA. The V end lost 5 bases, the J end lost 2 bases, and 9 bases lay between the germline ends. The CDR3 loop spans 14 amino acids.

The DNA for the CDR3 is TGTGCCAGCAGCTTAAGACCTGCGGGTCGGGAAGCGGAAAAACTGTTTTTT. It yields the protein CASSLRPAGREAEKLFF. V gene TRBV7-6 combines with J gene TRBJ1-4; D is unresolved. This CDR3 has 17 amino acids. Germline V gene lookup returns CDR1 SGHVS and CDR2 FNYEAQ. V was clipped by 2 bases and J by 8 bases, with 21 bases between them.

V and J are TRBV28 and TRBJ1-2; 7 positions match TRBD1. The germline CDR1 and CDR2 sequences are MDHEN and SYDVKM. The length of the CDR3 is 13 residues. J gave up 7 bases and V 3 bases, and 5 bases lay outside the gene matches. The CDR3 reads CASSFEGGRGYTF. CDR3 nucleotides: TGTGCCAGCAGTTTCGAAGGGGGCCGTGGCTACACCTTC.

The count of this clone is one. The gene calls are TRBV6-1 and TRBJ2-1, with 9 bases fitting TRBD2. Germline-derived CDR1 and CDR2 are MNHNS and SASEGT. The ends lost 1 base at V and 7 bases at J; junction bases unmatched: 11. This CDR3 is built from 17 residues. The CDR3 nucleotides are TGTGCCAGCAGTGAAGTCGGCATTAGCGGGGGCCCTAATGAGCAGTTCTTC. It yields the protein CASSEVGISGGPNEQFF.

The CDR3 sequence: CASSQDRQGGTGELFF. The CDR3 coding sequence is TGCGCCAGCAGCCAAGATCGACAGGGGGGCACCGGGGAGCTGTTTTTT. The chain combines TRBV4-3 with TRBJ2-2, with 9 bases that match TRBD1. Germline-derived CDR1 and CDR2 are LGHNA and YSLEER. V shed 0 bases, J shed 4 bases, and the junction held 3 bases outside the gene matches. The CDR3 sequence is 16 residues long.

This clone has only a few counts. The chain is built from TRBV5-1 and TRBJ1-5; D is unresolved. The germline gives CDR1 SGHRS, CDR2 YFSETQ. This CDR3 region has 8 residues. The germline V and J ends were trimmed by 4 bases and 13 bases, with 3 bases remaining between them. The CDR3 spells CASSLQHF. DNA of the CDR3: TGCGCCAGCAGCCTGCAGCATTTT. The full variable domain, with the rest looked up from reference TRBV5-1 and TRBJ1-5, is KAGVTQTPRYLIKTRGQQVTLSCSPISGHRSVSWYQQTPGQGLQFLFEYFSETQRNKGNFPGRFSGRQFSNSRSEMNVSTLELGDSALYLCASSLQHFGDGTRLSIL.

The chain uses TRBV19 and TRBJ1-6; no definite D call. The germline CDR1 and CDR2 sequences are LNHDA and SQIVND (reference sequence). The CDR3 loop spans 13 amino acids. Trimming removed 1 base at V and 7 bases at J, with 5 bases between. CDR3 nucleotides: TGTGCCAGTAGTATAGGAGCGAATTCACCCCTCCACTTT. Translation: CASSIGANSPLHF.

J is TRBJ2-7 and V is TRBV10-2; 11 bases align to TRBD1. CDR1 is WSHSY and CDR2 is SAAADI in the germline V gene. The CDR3 runs 18 residues. V gave up 8 bases and J gave up 2 bases; unmatched junction bases: 17. The CDR3 loop reads CASLPWGQGGGSAYEQYF. Here the CDR3 DNA reads TGCGCCAGCCTCCCCTGGGGACAGGGGGGAGGTTCGGCCTACGAGCAGTACTTC.

This clone appeared once. V is TRBV7-2 and J is TRBJ2-7; 8 nucleotides agree with TRBD2. The length of the CDR3 is 18 residues. Germline CDR1 is SGHTA and CDR2 is FQGNSA. The V and J ends lost 5 bases and 0 bases, in that order; junction bases with no gene match: 15. CDR3 nucleotide sequence: TGTGCCAGCAGCACACGGGGGGGCCTGGTAGTAACCTCCTACGAGCAGTACTTC. Its protein product is CASSTRGGLVVTSYEQYF.

A single count supports this clone. The V gene is TRBV6-6, the J gene TRBJ1-6; tentative D call: TRBD1 (5 bases). Germline lookup yields CDR1 MNHNY and CDR2 SVGAGI (reference sequence). The V gene lost 7 bases and the J gene lost 8 bases, with 15 bases spanning the gap. The length of the CDR3 is 14 residues. The CDR3 bases are TGTGCCAGCACCCAGGGATCCCTGGATTCACCCCTCCACTTT. As protein: CASTQGSLDSPLHF.

This clone was detected a few times. The V and J genes are TRBV2 and TRBJ2-5, with 12 bases lining up with TRBD2. Trimming removed 3 bases from V and 5 bases from J; junction bases left unmatched: 4. Germline V gives CDR1 SNHLY, CDR2 FYNNEI. This CDR3 has 15 amino acids. Written as DNA, the CDR3 is TGTGCCAGCAGTGATTCGACTAGCGGGGGTGAGACCCAGTACTTC. It translates to CASSDSTSGGETQYF.

This clone was observed once. The DNA for the CDR3 is TGTGCCTGGAGTCTAGGGACAAAGTATGGCTACACCTTC. This gives the protein CAWSLGTKYGYTF. The V call is TRBV30, the J call TRBJ1-2, with TRBD1 as a possible D gene (6 bases). V gave up 2 bases and J gave up 5 bases, with 12 bases separating them. The CDR3 runs to 13 residues. From germline, CDR1 is GTSNPN and CDR2 SVGIG (reference sequence). Together with reference TRBV30 and TRBJ1-2, the CDR3 gives the full variable domain: SQTIHQWPATLVQPVGSPLSLECTVEGTSNPNLYWYRQAAGRGLQLLFYSVGIGQISSEVPQNLSASRPQDRQFILSSKKLLLSDSGFYLCAWSLGTKYGYTFGSGTRLTVV.

This chain uses TRBV5-5 with TRBJ2-3; D possibly corresponds to TRBD1 (6 bases). The CDR3 sequence is 13 residues long. Trimming cost V 1 base and J 6 bases, with 9 bases left between them. Looked up from germline, CDR1 is SGHKS and CDR2 is YYEKEE (reference sequence). The CDR3 spells CASSLPRGDTQYF. In DNA form, the CDR3 reads TGTGCCAGCAGCTTGCCCAGGGGTGATACGCAGTATTTT.

V usage is TRBV4-3 and J usage is TRBJ2-3; the match to TRBD2 covers 7 bases. V shed 0 bases, J shed 1 base, and the junction held 4 bases outside the gene matches. There are 16 residues in the CDR3. The germline V gene has CDR1 LGHNA and CDR2 YSLEER. CDR3 region: CASSQDPSGGTDTQYF. The CDR3 DNA reads as TGCGCCAGCAGCCAAGATCCCAGCGGGGGCACAGATACGCAGTATTTT.

This chain joins TRBV5-1 and TRBJ2-3; no clear D gene. The CDR3 has 16 amino acids. Per germline, CDR1 SGHRS and CDR2 YFSETQ. Trimming took off 7 bases at V and 0 bases at J, with 18 bases between the two ends. CDR3 coding DNA: TGCGCCAGCTCCTCCGCGGCTGAGACCAGCACAGATACGCAGTATTTT. Protein: CASSSAAETSTDTQYF.

The chain employs TRBV6-5 and TRBJ1-1, with 8 bases identical to TRBD1. This CDR3 has 13 residues. Germline V gene lookup returns CDR1 MNHEY and CDR2 SVGAGI. The junction had 2 bases not matched to a gene; V was cut back by 1 base and J by 7 bases. The CDR3, as DNA: TGTGCCAGCAGTTACTTAGGACAGGGTGAAGCTTTCTTT. Its translation is CASSYLGQGEAFF.

The gene calls are TRBV5-4 and TRBJ2-3; tentatively, D is TRBD2 (6 bases). The V gene lost 3 bases and the J gene lost 4 bases, with 15 bases spanning the gap. Germline CDR1 is SGHNT and CDR2 is YYREEE (reference sequence). The CDR3 is 15 amino acids. Written as DNA, the CDR3 is TGTGCCAGCAGCTCGGCCCAGCGGGCCCCAGATACGCAGTATTTT. Its translation is CASSSAQRAPDTQYF.

This clone appeared a few times. This chain connects TRBV20-1 to TRBJ1-5; D is perhaps TRBD1 (5 bases). V lost 1 base and J lost 10, with 8 bases in between. Per the germline V gene, CDR1 is DFQATT and CDR2 is SNEGSKA (reference sequence). The CDR3 has 11 amino acids. CDR3 coding DNA: TGCAGTGCTAGAGGGGGGGGACCCCAGCATTTT. Protein: CSARGGGPQHF.

This sequence joins TRBV5-1 and TRBJ1-6; no clear D gene. CDR1 and CDR2 from the germline V gene are SGHRS and YFSETQ. V was trimmed by 4 bases and J by 10 bases, leaving 21 bases between them. This CDR3 comprises 16 residues. The DNA for the CDR3 is TGCGCCAGCAGCCTTGCAGGCCCAGCACCGGGATCACCCCTCCACTTT. It yields the protein CASSLAGPAPGSPLHF.

CDR3 in DNA: TGTGCCAGCATGGGACAGGGAGGGGGGTACGAGCAGTACTTC. This translates into CASMGQGGGYEQYF. This rearrangement joins TRBV2 to TRBJ2-7; 9 nucleotides match TRBD1. V lost 7 bases to trimming and J lost 4 bases; unmatched junction nucleotides: 8. The CDR3 consists of 14 residues. Germline CDR1 SNHLY, CDR2 FYNNEI.